A selection of T cell receptor beta chains follows, all from one sample in a study of T cell responses to AZD1222 COVID-19 vaccine. Some clones are missing from TCRdb's copy, which holds only in-frame ones; the method was immunoSEQ multiplex PCR. Found here are more than 85,000 clones, about 88% of them singletons; the top ten hold 13% to 15%. Sequences were derived from peripheral blood, sampled 28 days after the second AZD1222 dose. Receptors were obtained from an adult who received the AZD1222 COVID-19 vaccine. The CDR3 runs from the conserved cysteine through the conserved F or W. The D gene is left open where the match is weak. Only some rows state a clone size, as once, few, many or a class for expanded clones.

abundance,v_gene,d_gene,j_gene,CDR3nt,CDR3aa
once,TRBV6-6,-,TRBJ1-5,TGTGCCAGCACCATCGGACAGAACAATCAGCCCCAGCATTTT,CASTIGQNNQPQHF
-,TRBV7-9,-,TRBJ2-3,TGTGCCAGCAGCTTAAGGGGCGGGGGCACAGATACGCAGTATTTT,CASSLRGGGTDTQYF
-,TRBV9,-,TRBJ1-6,TGTGCCAGCAGCGTATCGGCCGCTGGGACGAGTTCACCCCTCCACTTT,CASSVSAAGTSSPLHF
-,TRBV6-5,-,TRBJ1-5,TGTGCCAGCAGTTCAGAGGGACTAAATCAGCCCCAGCATTTT,CASSSEGLNQPQHF
-,TRBV5-1,-,TRBJ2-3,TGCGCCAGCAGCTTCAAGGGGTCTAGCACAGATACGCAGTATTTT,CASSFKGSSTDTQYF
-,TRBV6-6,-,TRBJ2-7,TGTGCCAGCAGTCTTCGGACGGACCAGGACGAGCAGTACTTC,CASSLRTDQDEQYF
-,TRBV6-5,-,TRBJ1-1,TGTGCCAGCAGCCCGGACCACAACACTGAAGCTTTCTTT,CASSPDHNTEAFF
-,TRBV29-1,-,TRBJ1-1,TGCAGCGTTGATTCACCCTCGAACACTGAAGCTTTCTTT,CSVDSPSNTEAFF
once,TRBV28,-,TRBJ2-5,TGTGCCAGCAGTTCCAGCCCATTTGCCCAGTACTTC,CASSSSPFAQYF
-,TRBV7-8,TRBD1,TRBJ2-5,TGTGCCAGCAGCCCAGGGACAGTGGAAGAGACCCAGTACTTC,CASSPGTVEETQYF
once,TRBV5-6,-,TRBJ2-1,TGTGCCAGCAGCTTCCTAGACGCCTACAATGAGCAGTTCTTC,CASSFLDAYNEQFF